The clone carrying this TCR beta chain was recorded a few times. Time point of the sample: newly diagnosed GD, antithyroid drugs for less than 3 months. TCR sequences were obtained from RNA taken from PBMCs. The CDR3 length is 14 residues. CDR1 is ENHRY and CDR2 is SYGVKD in the germline V gene. V dropped 3 bases and J dropped 5; count of bases not matched to a gene: 3. The data originate from a study of regulatory T cells in long-lasting Graves disease. Overall study: Graves' patients diagnosed newly had used antithyroid drugs under 3 months.

CDR3-region Arm-PCR and iRepertoire HTBI primers produced the TCR beta libraries. TCRdb used MiXCR to reprocess the multiplex PCR reads, holding one entry per CDR3 protein. The table lists under 300,000 distinct CDR3 sequences, more than 15% of them singletons. The data were also submitted as part of a second study, on T cells in Graves' hyperthyroidism and ophthalmopathy. That source notes: The HTBI primer set drove a first-round RT-PCR of the TCR CDR3. In the analysis, a 13 V-J model separated ophthalmopathy from stable hyperthyroidism.

V usage is TRBV10-3 and J usage is TRBJ2-2; 7 nucleotides line up with TRBD1. The TCR originated in a woman in her twenties or thirties with Graves disease. The sequencing used peripheral blood mononuclear cells (PBMCs), collected at new diagnosis, from a patient treated with antithyroid drugs. Here the CDR3 reads CAISDIQGTGELFF. The CDR3 nucleotides are TGTGCCATCAGTGATATACAGGGGACCGGGGAGCTGTTTTTT.